This T cell receptor beta chain was documented in a study of Graves' ophthalmopathy and Graves' hyperthyroidism. On the study more broadly: Stable hyperthyroidism meant no ophthalmopathy within 18 months of follow-up.

Beta-chain TCR CDR3 regions were amplified from RNA transcripts. Second-round multiplex PCR followed a first-round RT-PCR using HTBI primers. TCRdb analysed the multiplex PCR reads with MiXCR anew, one entry per CDR3 protein. The sample records about 550,000 distinct CDR3 sequences, 35% to 40% being singletons. There are 14 residues in the CDR3. From germline, CDR1 is SGHRS and CDR2 YFSETQ. Trimming took 0 bases from V and 7 from J; bases not matched to a gene: 6. The sample holds many counts of this clonotype. V usage is TRBV5-1 and J usage is TRBJ2-5; 7 bases fit TRBD1. The receptor was derived from an adult man with Graves' hyperthyroidism. Sequencing was done on a sample of peripheral blood or thyroid tissue (not recorded which). The CDR3 bases are TGCGCCAGCAGCTTGGTATTTTGGACAGGGACCCAGTACTTC. It codes for CASSLVFWTGTQYF.